This T cell receptor beta chain was obtained from a study of identical twins. Unique molecular identifiers were present on the cDNA, which also gained a universal primer site by template switching. One entry per CDR3 protein results from TCRdb running MiXCR on the 5' RACE reads. The sample lists approximately 590,000 distinct CDR3 sequences, more than 9% occurring once. Study-level points and caveats: Whereas memory repertoires showed no such difference, abundant cord blood beta clonotypes carried fewer insertions. Some out-of-frame alpha sequences were shared by twins, and these showed excess low generation probability.

V was pared by 6 bases and J by 5 bases, with 9 bases of the junction left unmatched. CDR3 length equals 14 residues. From germline, CDR1 is SQVTM and CDR2 ANQGSEA. This clonotype was seen many times. The antigen remains undetermined. These data also featured in a second study, about yellow fever vaccine responses in identical twins. That paper adds: Reportedly, twins' vaccine T cell responses looked partly convergent and partly personalized.

Sequencing used PBMCs. The chain recombines TRBV29-1 with TRBJ2-1; 8 bases are shared with TRBD2. The origin of this receptor is a woman younger than 35 in good health. The DNA of the CDR3 is TGCAGCGTGGGGGGACTAGGTATAAACAATGAGCAGTTCTTC. This gives the protein CSVGGLGINNEQFF.